The clone carrying this T cell receptor (beta chain) appeared once. Its antigen is not identified. The primer mix had 60 Vbeta and 13 Jbeta primers. Per the authors' pipeline: Later work found tens of millions of unique TCR beta chains, with roughly 11 million shared. Using immunoSEQ multiplex PCR, the repertoire was profiled, and TCRdb retains in-frame clones only, with some absent. V and J calls and clone size are copied from that table; D and trimming were computed from the DNA. Of 140,000 to 150,000 clones detected, about 72% appear once; the ten largest clones hold approximately 4.3%. This sample is part of a study of cytomegalovirus exposure and HLA in healthy donors. CDR1 is ENHRY, CDR2 SYGVKD, per germline. Trimming took 5 bases from V and 0 from J, leaving 14 bases between them. This CDR3 is built from 15 residues. Whole-study findings and limits: In an earlier analysis, most TCR beta V segments were productive about 87% or about 30% of the time. According to reports, the classifier identified cytomegalovirus status with high specificity and sensitivity. In a later analysis, several top co-occurrence clusters appeared linked to parvovirus B19, influenza, CMV and Epstein-Barr virus.

The chain employs TRBV10-3 and TRBJ2-7; a weak D match, TRBD1 (6 bases). The receptor was derived from a man in his 60s in good health and CMV-seronegative. Sequenced input: PBMCs. The CDR3 DNA reads as TGTGCCATCAGTCTTGCTTCGACAGGCTCCTACGAGCAGTACTTC. Its protein is CAISLASTGSYEQYF.